This TCR beta chain is drawn from a study of blood T cell repertoires in COVID-19. Study in general: Sample material is recorded as cDNA or gDNA derived from T cells, B-cell-depleted T cells, or PBMCs.

Study processing details: Quantification of nucleated cells was approximated via reference gene primer amplification. The data were produced by immunoSEQ multiplex PCR, yet TCRdb's version contains in-frame clones alone and is incomplete. V, J and clone size are those of that table, while D and trimming were read from the DNA. The table lists 110,000 to 150,000 clones, approximately 78% of them singletons. Per the germline V gene, CDR1 is MDHEN and CDR2 is SYDVKM. This CDR3 spans 13 amino acids. V dropped 5 bases and J dropped 4 bases, with 10 bases sitting between them. The sequenced material came from peripheral blood. The TCR originated in a woman older than 75 with acute or convalescent COVID-19. The chain couples TRBV28 to TRBJ2-3; D is perhaps TRBD1 (5 bases). The DNA for the CDR3 is TGTGCCAGCAGTGCTGCAGGGCCAGATACGCAGTATTTT. Its translation: CASSAAGPDTQYF.